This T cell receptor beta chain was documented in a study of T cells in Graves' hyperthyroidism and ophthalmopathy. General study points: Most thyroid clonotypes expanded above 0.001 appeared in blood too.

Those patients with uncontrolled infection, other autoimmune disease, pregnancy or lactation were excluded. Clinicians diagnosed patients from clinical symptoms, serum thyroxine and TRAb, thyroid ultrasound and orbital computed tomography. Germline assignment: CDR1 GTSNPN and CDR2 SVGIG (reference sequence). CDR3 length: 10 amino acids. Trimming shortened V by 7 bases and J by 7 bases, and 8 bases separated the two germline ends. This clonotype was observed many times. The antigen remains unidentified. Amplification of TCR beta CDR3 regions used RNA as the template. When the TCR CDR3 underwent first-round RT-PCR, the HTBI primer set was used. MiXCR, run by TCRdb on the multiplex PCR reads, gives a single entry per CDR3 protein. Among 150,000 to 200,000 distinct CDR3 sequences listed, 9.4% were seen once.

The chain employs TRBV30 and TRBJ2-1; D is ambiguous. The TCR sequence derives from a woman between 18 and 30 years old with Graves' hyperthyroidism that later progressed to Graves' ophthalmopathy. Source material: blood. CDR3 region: CASSVNEQFF. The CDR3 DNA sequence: TGTGCCTCCTCAGTGAATGAGCAGTTCTTC.